Listed here is a single TCR beta chain. The method was immunoSEQ multiplex PCR; TCRdb's version includes in-frame clones alone and lacks a portion of them. Here the sample spans some 150,000 clones, roughly 86% being singletons. In germline, CDR1 is SGHRS, CDR2 YFSETQ. The V and J ends lost 5 bases and 5 bases, in that order; junction bases with no gene match: 9. This CDR3 comprises 15 residues. The sample comes from a study of cytomegalovirus exposure and HLA in healthy donors. This sequence originates from a man in his late teens or twenties in good health and CMV-seropositive. Sequences were obtained from PBMCs. This chain links TRBV5-1 with TRBJ2-2; TRBD1 matches at 7 bases. DNA for the CDR3: TGCGCCAGCAGTGAGAGGGGGCCAGATACCGGGGAGCTGTTTTTT. Translation: CASSERGPDTGELFF.